This TCR beta chain comes out of a study of Graves' ophthalmopathy and Graves' hyperthyroidism. Patients were excluded if they had other autoimmune diseases or uncontrolled infections, and likewise if pregnancy or lactation applied. Amplification targeted the TCR beta CDR3 regions, with RNA transcripts as the source material. First-round RT-PCR relied on HTBI primers, and a second-round multiplex PCR came next. TCRdb re-analysed the multiplex PCR reads in MiXCR, keeping a single row per CDR3 protein. Among roughly 1.1 million distinct CDR3 sequences listed, about 40% were seen once. Whole-study findings and limits: Also, most clonotypes expanded in the thyroid above 0.001 frequency appeared in blood.

The CDR3 extends over 17 amino acids. Trimming pared 1 base from V and 5 bases from J, leaving 20 bases between. The germline CDR1 and CDR2 sequences are SGHTA and FQGNSA. Points on this clonotype: Its specificity is unknown.

The specimen was peripheral blood or thyroid tissue (not recorded which). The sequence was obtained from an adult man with Graves' hyperthyroidism. The V and J genes are TRBV7-2 and TRBJ2-5; perhaps TRBD1 as D (7 bases). The CDR3 here is CASSLVGGMEGGETQYF. The DNA for the CDR3 is TGTGCCAGCAGCTTAGTTGGGGGGATGGAAGGGGGCGAGACCCAGTACTTC.